Following are 30 T cell receptor beta chains from one sample sequenced in a study of blood T cells in healthy people across ages. Combining a sample-barcoded 5' primer with a J-beta primer mix, a second PCR ran for 7 to 11 cycles. Each CDR3 protein gets one entry after TCRdb re-called the 5' RACE reads with MiXCR. The sample consists of about 1.5 million distinct CDR3 sequences, roughly 45% of them appearing once. The sequenced sample was blood. All receptors derive from a woman aged 18-29 years in good health.

This clonotype was counted between two and nine times. The J gene is TRBJ1-1, the V gene TRBV2; 10 nucleotides match TRBD1. With 11 bases clipped from V and 4 bases from J, the junction kept 4 bases outside the gene matches. CDR3 length: 12 amino acids. Germline-derived CDR1 and CDR2 are SNHLY and FYNNEI. Written as DNA, the CDR3 is TGTGCCGCGGGACAGGGGACCACTGAAGCTTTCTTT. Encoded protein: CAAGQGTTEAFF.

The chain uses TRBV7-2 and TRBJ2-5; 8 bases are shared with TRBD2. J was trimmed by 4 bases and V by 1 base; bases with no gene match: 8. CDR1 is SGHTA and CDR2 is FQGNSA in the germline V gene. The CDR3 consists of 16 residues. This CDR3 reads CASSLGSGAQGETQYF. CDR3 coding DNA: TGTGCCAGCAGCTTAGGTAGCGGGGCGCAGGGAGAGACCCAGTACTTC. Supplemented by reference TRBV7-2 and TRBJ2-5, the full variable domain reads GAGVSQSPSNKVTEKGKDVELRCDPISGHTALYWYRQSLGQGLEFLIYFQGNSAPDKSGLPSDRFSAERTGGSVSTLTIQRTQQEDSAVYLCASSLGSGAQGETQYFGPGTRLLVL.

CDR3 in amino acids: CASSLTENQPQHF. CDR3 in DNA: TGTGCCAGCTCGCTGACAGAGAATCAGCCCCAGCATTTT. The genes are TRBV18 and TRBJ1-5, with D perhaps matching TRBD1 (5 bases). The CDR3 is 13 amino acids. Germline values: CDR1 KGHSH, CDR2 LQKENI. Trimming cost V 6 bases and J 4 bases, with 10 bases left between them.

The chain joins TRBV20-1 to TRBJ1-2; no reliable D call. From germline, CDR1 is DFQATT and CDR2 SNEGSKA (reference sequence). This CDR3 spans 14 amino acids. V lost 3 bases and J 7 bases, leaving 18 bases between the germline ends. DNA for the CDR3: TGCAGTGCTAGTAATCCAGGCCGTGGCAGTGGCTACACCTTC. Its protein product is CSASNPGRGSGYTF.

The CDR3 DNA sequence: TGTGCCAGCAGCCGGGACTGGGAGGGGTACAATGAGCAGTTCTTC. Amino acids: CASSRDWEGYNEQFF. The V and J genes are TRBV3-1 and TRBJ2-1; 7 bases align to TRBD2. V lost 4 bases and J lost 4; bases outside the gene matches: 7. This CDR3 has 15 amino acids. Per germline, CDR1 LGHDT and CDR2 YNNKEL (reference sequence).

The chain joins TRBV25-1 to TRBJ2-6; tentative D call: TRBD2 (5 bases). The CDR3 totals 17 residues. Between the trimmed V and J ends, which lost 6 bases and 0 bases, there was a span of 15 bases. Germline V gene sequence: CDR1 MGHDK, CDR2 SYGVNS. This chain's CDR3 is CASREGPGNSGANVLTF. DNA for the CDR3: TGTGCCAGCAGAGAAGGGCCGGGGAACTCTGGGGCCAACGTCCTGACTTTC. Supplemented by reference TRBV25-1 and TRBJ2-6, the full variable domain reads EADIYQTPRYLVIGTGKKITLECSQTMGHDKMYWYQQDPGMELHLIHYSYGVNSTEKGDLSSESTVSRIRTEHFPLTLESARPSHTSQYLCASREGPGNSGANVLTFGAGSRLTVL.

This chain uses TRBV20-1 with TRBJ2-5; TRBD2 matches at 7 bases. CDR1 and CDR2 (germline): DFQATT, SNEGSKA (reference sequence). There are 15 residues in the CDR3. J lost 5 bases, V lost 0 bases, and 9 bases had no gene match. The CDR3 DNA is TGCAGTGCTAGAGATCTGGGACTACTTGGCGAGACCCAGTACTTC. Its translation: CSARDLGLLGETQYF.

This chain joins TRBV7-6 and TRBJ2-4; D is possibly TRBD1 (6 bases). CDR1 and CDR2 from the germline V gene are SGHVS and FNYEAQ. This CDR3 has 17 residues. Trimming cost V 2 bases and J 13 bases, with 27 bases left between them. CDR3 in DNA: TGTGCCAGCAGCTTATTAGTACACAGGGACGACTCCTACAAGCAGTACTTC. It codes for CASSLLVHRDDSYKQYF.

The genes are TRBV4-1 and TRBJ1-4; TRBD1 matches at 7 bases. Germline V lookup: CDR1 MGHRA, CDR2 YSYEKL. Trimming took 7 bases from V and 3 from J; bases not matched to a gene: 2. This CDR3 contains 13 residues. CDR3 residues: CASMGQPNEKLFF. The CDR3 region has the DNA TGCGCCAGCATGGGACAGCCTAATGAAAAACTGTTTTTT.

The CDR3 DNA is TGTGCCAGCAGCTTAGGAGCGGGAGTTATAAATGAGCAGTTCTTC. As protein: CASSLGAGVINEQFF. The V gene is TRBV7-2, the J gene TRBJ2-1, with TRBD2 matching over 8 bases. Per germline, CDR1 SGHTA and CDR2 FQGNSA. The V and J ends lost 1 base and 7 bases, in that order; junction bases with no gene match: 6. The CDR3 spans 15 residues.

The J gene is TRBJ1-1, the V gene TRBV12-3 or TRBV12-4; 8 bases fit TRBD1. CDR3 length: 17 residues. V gave up 8 bases and J gave up 0 bases; unmatched junction bases: 14. The CDR3 sequence: CASGLASPGGLNTEAFF. The DNA of the CDR3 is TGTGCCAGCGGGTTAGCATCCCCAGGGGGCCTGAACACTGAAGCTTTCTTT.

The genes are TRBV27 and TRBJ2-1, with a tentative D call TRBD2 (7 bases). Trimming pared 6 bases from V and 7 bases from J, leaving 31 bases between. CDR1 is MNHEY and CDR2 is SMNVEV in the germline V gene (reference sequence). The CDR3 totals 19 residues. The CDR3 sequence: CASRGGDWGPTALANEQFF. The CDR3 nucleotides are TGTGCCAGCAGGGGTGGTGATTGGGGGCCAACGGCACTAGCGAATGAGCAGTTCTTC.

The CDR3 protein is CSVHETGGEQYF. For the CDR3, the DNA is TGCAGCGTTCACGAGACAGGCGGCGAGCAGTACTTC. The chain recombines TRBV29-1 with TRBJ2-7, with D possibly TRBD1 on 6 matching bases. This CDR3 has 12 residues. The germline V and J ends were trimmed by 5 bases and 6 bases, with 14 bases remaining between them. Germline V gene lookup returns CDR1 SQVTM and CDR2 ANQGSEA.

The rearrangement uses TRBV7-9 and TRBJ2-3; D is uncertain. Germline loops: CDR1 SEHNR, CDR2 FQNEAQ (reference sequence). The CDR3 contains 16 residues. The germline V and J ends were trimmed by 5 bases and 2 bases, with 17 bases remaining between them. CDR3 in amino acids: CASSNKDVHLTDTQYF. CDR3 nucleotides: TGTGCCAGCAGCAATAAAGACGTTCACCTCACAGATACGCAGTATTTT. The variable domain in full, with the rest retrieved from reference TRBV7-9 and TRBJ2-3, is DTGVSQNPRHKITKRGQNVTFRCDPISEHNRLYWYRQTLGQGPEFLTYFQNEAQLEKSRLLSDRFSAERPKGSFSTLEIQRTEQGDSAMYLCASSNKDVHLTDTQYFGPGTRLTVL.

The rearrangement links TRBV3-1 to TRBJ2-2; 7 nucleotides agree with TRBD2. After removal of 10 bases from V and 4 bases from J, the junction contained 12 bases not matched to a gene. Per germline, CDR1 LGHDT and CDR2 YNNKEL (reference sequence). This CDR3 contains 15 residues. CDR3 region: CATQTGRGFTGELFF. CDR3 nucleotides: TGTGCCACCCAAACCGGGCGGGGGTTCACCGGGGAGCTGTTTTTT.

This clonotype was detected only a few times. CDR3 protein: CASRPQTSGKSYEQYF. DNA for the CDR3: TGTGCCAGCAGACCTCAGACTAGCGGAAAATCCTACGAGCAGTACTTC. The V gene is TRBV6-2 or TRBV6-3, the J gene TRBJ2-7; TRBD2 aligns across 9 bases. This CDR3 region has 16 residues. Germline CDR1 reads MNHEY; CDR2 reads SVGEGT. The V segment lost 6 bases and the J segment 1 base; nucleotides outside the gene matches: 10.

V and J are TRBV29-1 and TRBJ2-3; D gene unclear. The V end was cut by 2 bases, the J end by 3 bases, with 9 bases between. In germline, CDR1 is SQVTM, CDR2 ANQGSEA. The length of the CDR3 is 13 residues. This CDR3 is CSVEHKLTDTQYF. The CDR3 region has the DNA TGCAGCGTTGAACACAAATTAACAGATACGCAGTATTTT.

This rearrangement joins TRBV27 to TRBJ1-5; D not resolved. CDR1 and CDR2 (germline): MNHEY, SMNVEV (reference sequence). V was pared by 2 bases and J by 0 bases, with 5 bases between. The CDR3 is made up of 14 amino acids. CDR3 amino acids: CASSLLASNQPQHF. The CDR3 DNA sequence: TGTGCCAGCAGTTTACTTGCTAGCAATCAGCCCCAGCATTTT.

This clonotype was recorded a few times. J is TRBJ2-5 and V is TRBV3-1; D is unresolved. Trimming cost V 5 bases and J 1 base, with 11 bases left between them. Germline assignment: CDR1 LGHDT and CDR2 YNNKEL (reference sequence). This CDR3 has 14 amino acids. The CDR3 loop is CASSRIRVQETQYF. The CDR3 bases are TGTGCCAGCAGCAGGATTCGGGTCCAAGAGACCCAGTACTTC.

The rearrangement uses TRBV3-1 and TRBJ1-2; D is undetermined. CDR1 LGHDT and CDR2 YNNKEL come from the germline V gene (reference sequence). V was trimmed by 1 base and J by 2 bases, leaving 11 bases between them. CDR3 length equals 15 residues. CDR3: CASSQGKGANYGYTF. The CDR3 DNA reads as TGTGCCAGCAGCCAAGGAAAGGGAGCCAACTATGGCTACACCTTC.

The chain joins TRBV2 to TRBJ2-3, with 8 bases aligning to TRBD1. This CDR3 has 14 residues. Germline CDR1 is SNHLY and CDR2 is FYNNEI. V gave up 4 bases and J gave up 5 bases; unmatched junction bases: 5. This CDR3 reads CASSVTGGIDTQYF. The DNA for the CDR3 is TGTGCCAGCAGTGTCACAGGGGGAATAGATACGCAGTATTTT.

The chain uses TRBV5-1 and TRBJ2-5; D unclear. V lost 9 bases and J lost 2, with 17 bases in between. Germline CDR1 and CDR2: SGHRS and YFSETQ. The CDR3 is 14 residues long. As DNA, the CDR3 is TGCGCCAACACTGAAGGGCACCCTCAAGAGACCCAGTACTTC. It translates to CANTEGHPQETQYF.

V gene TRBV12-3 or TRBV12-4 combines with J gene TRBJ1-2; D is uncertain. V was trimmed by 6 bases and J by 3 bases, leaving 11 bases between them. This CDR3 has 13 amino acids. CDR3 region: CASRSPAHYGYTF. CDR3 nucleotides: TGTGCCAGCAGGTCCCCAGCTCACTATGGCTACACCTTC.

The genes are TRBV12-3 or TRBV12-4 and TRBJ2-3; D remains ambiguous. Deletions cut 10 bases from V and 0 bases from J, with 11 bases between. The CDR3 is made up of 13 amino acids. This CDR3 reads CANRLTSTDTQYF. The CDR3 nucleotides read TGTGCCAACCGATTGACTAGCACAGATACGCAGTATTTT.

This sequence joins TRBV7-2 and TRBJ1-1; D is uncertain. The CDR3 runs to 13 residues. V was trimmed by 1 base and J by 3 bases, leaving 6 bases between them. The V gene's germline CDR1 is SGHTA and CDR2 FQGNSA. The CDR3 protein is CASSLVKDTEAFF. CDR3 bases: TGTGCCAGCAGCTTAGTTAAGGACACTGAAGCTTTCTTT.

The chain links TRBV20-1 to TRBJ2-5; possible D gene TRBD1, 6 bases. The J call is uncertain, as TRBJ2-7 better fits the DNA end. There are 14 residues in the CDR3. Germline CDR1 is DFQATT and CDR2 is SNEGSKA (reference sequence). CDR3 sequence (DNA): TGCAGTGCAGATTACAGGGAGTCCTCCTACGAGCAGTACTTC. Residues: CSADYRESSYEQYF.

The chain has TRBV7-9 and TRBJ2-2; D call uncertain. CDR3 length: 16 residues. The V end was cut by 5 bases, the J end by 4 bases, with 17 bases between. Per the germline V gene, CDR1 is SEHNR and CDR2 is FQNEAQ (reference sequence). DNA of the CDR3: TGTGCCAGCAGCCTCGCCGTTGTTTCGGGCACCGGGGAGCTGTTTTTT. Amino acid sequence: CASSLAVVSGTGELFF.

This clonotype showed up just a few times. This chain connects TRBV29-1 to TRBJ2-1; TRBD2 agrees at 12 bases. This CDR3 is built from 15 residues. After removal of 4 bases from V and 4 bases from J, the junction contained 5 bases not matched to a gene. The germline gives CDR1 SQVTM, CDR2 ANQGSEA. The CDR3 sequence is CSVGGLAGRYNEQFF. CDR3 in DNA: TGCAGCGTTGGTGGACTAGCGGGGAGGTACAATGAGCAGTTCTTC.

CDR3 bases: TGTGCCAGCAGTTACTCCACTAGCGGGGAAGAGACCCAGTACTTC. Its protein is CASSYSTSGEETQYF. The V call is TRBV6-2 or TRBV6-3, the J call TRBJ2-5, with TRBD2 matching 10 bases. CDR1 is MNHEY and CDR2 is SVGEGT in the germline V gene. After removal of 0 bases from V and 3 bases from J, the junction contained 1 base not matched to a gene. This CDR3 has 15 amino acids.

In the case of this clonotype: A read error may account for a junction end that differs from germline. The V call is TRBV6-2 or TRBV6-3, the J call TRBJ2-5; D not resolved. Germline CDR1 MNHEY, CDR2 SVGEGT. The CDR3 loop spans 13 amino acids. This CDR3 is CASGYGLQETQYF. The CDR3 DNA reads as TGTGCCAGCGGTTACGGCTTACAAGAGACCCAGTACTTC.